This TCR beta chain was observed in a study of STAT5B mutations in CD4+ large granular lymphocyte leukemia. The overall study: The CDR3 'QG' motif was associated with a particular HLA allele among healthy donors.

The authors' processing: Lowest detectable productive clonotype frequency was 2.59 x 10-5. Some clones are missing from TCRdb's copy, which holds only in-frame ones; the method was immunoSEQ multiplex PCR. Clone size and the V and J calls come from that table; the DNA yielded D and trimming. The profile covers about 21,000 clones, with approximately 70% appearing a single time and about 29% taken by the ten largest. This CDR3 spans 15 amino acids. Trimming pared 5 bases from V and 0 bases from J, leaving 11 bases between. The germline gives CDR1 SGHVS, CDR2 FNYEAQ. This TCR was recovered from a human donor in good health. V is TRBV7-6 and J is TRBJ1-3, with D possibly TRBD1 on 5 matching bases. The sequenced sample consisted of CD4+ T cells from blood buffy coats. The CDR3, as DNA: TGTGCCAGCAGCGAGACGACAGTCTCTGGAAACACCATATATTTT. It codes for CASSETTVSGNTIYF.